This T cell receptor beta chain appears in the sequencing data of a study of radiation and T cells in renal cell carcinoma. V dropped 4 bases and J dropped 10 bases, with 17 bases sitting between them. The CDR3 length is 15 residues. The V gene's germline CDR1 is SGHTA and CDR2 FQGNSA. Data came from immunoSEQ multiplex PCR; TCRdb stores just in-frame clones and leaves some out. The sample has roughly 150,000 clones, roughly 87% seen once. Time point indicated: blood 2 weeks post-SBRT. Treatment indicated: 15 Gy SBRT to primary tumor, nephrectomy 4 weeks later. The sample consisted of blood, taken from a patient whose treatment included radiotherapy and nephrectomy. The receptor was derived from a woman aged 50 to 60 with renal cell carcinoma. V and J are TRBV7-2 and TRBJ1-6; TRBD1 is a possible D gene (5 bases). The CDR3 sequence is CASSSRDGGRSPLHF. The CDR3, as DNA: TGTGCCAGCAGCTCCCGGGACGGGGGTAGATCACCCCTCCACTTT.